This TCR beta chain was captured by sequencing in a study of CD8 T cells in ankylosing spondylitis. Study-level results: Disease-associated clones were reportedly significantly overrepresented in matched ankylosing spondylitis synovial fluid. Earlier studies detected some motif variants in reactive arthritis synovial fluid and blood. Made up of fewer than ten highly homologous variants, a TCR beta motif appeared characteristic of ankylosing spondylitis blood.

Trimming removed 2 bases at V and 2 bases at J, with 22 bases between. CDR3 length: 18 amino acids. Looked up from germline, CDR1 is SGHDT and CDR2 is YYEEEE. Molecular-barcoded quantitative 5'-RACE produced these TCR beta libraries. TCRdb re-analysed the 5' RACE reads in MiXCR, keeping a single row per CDR3 protein. The table records about 240,000 distinct CDR3 sequences, roughly 8.6% of them present only once. This clonotype was counted ten times or more. The antigen is unknown. This TCR came from a male donor with ankylosing spondylitis or in good health (not recorded which). This chain connects TRBV5-6 to TRBJ1-1, with a weak D call TRBD1 (6 bases). Sequencing used blood, either unsorted or a sorted T cell fraction (not recorded which). The DNA for the CDR3 is TGTGCCAGCAGCTTTGGGGGCCCGGGGGCGCCCAGAAACACTGAAGCTTTCTTT. As protein: CASSFGGPGAPRNTEAFF.